Sequencing of this TCR beta chain was carried out in a study of T-cell reconstitution after alpha-beta-depleted transplantation in children. V was cut by 4 bases and J by 5 bases, with 8 bases left in between. CDR3 length equals 11 residues. The V gene's germline CDR1 is SQVTM and CDR2 ANQGSEA. General study points: Approximately two months post-transplant, alpha-beta T cells reportedly originated from several hundred expanded graft clones. Some patients' high day-60 TCRbeta diversity was traced to surviving recipient T cells and thymic progenitors.

For this clonotype: Its antigen is undetermined.

Preparing the TCRbeta library involved the use of unique molecular identifiers. TCRdb redid the calling of the PCR reads with MiXCR, one entry per CDR3 protein. Counted here are under 100,000 distinct CDR3 sequences, less than 20% occurring once; the ten biggest clones make up 20%. This clonotype originated in a male patient aged 2 to 9 who had a stem cell transplant for acute lymphoblastic leukemia, so the T cells may come from the graft donor. This chain connects TRBV29-1 to TRBJ2-5; TRBD1 might be the D (5 bases). The sequencing used PBMCs, mostly from graft donor cells, collected 180 days after TCRalphabeta/CD19-depleted stem cell transplant. CDR3 sequence: CSVGQPETQYF. In DNA form, the CDR3 reads TGCAGCGTTGGACAGCCCGAGACCCAGTACTTC.